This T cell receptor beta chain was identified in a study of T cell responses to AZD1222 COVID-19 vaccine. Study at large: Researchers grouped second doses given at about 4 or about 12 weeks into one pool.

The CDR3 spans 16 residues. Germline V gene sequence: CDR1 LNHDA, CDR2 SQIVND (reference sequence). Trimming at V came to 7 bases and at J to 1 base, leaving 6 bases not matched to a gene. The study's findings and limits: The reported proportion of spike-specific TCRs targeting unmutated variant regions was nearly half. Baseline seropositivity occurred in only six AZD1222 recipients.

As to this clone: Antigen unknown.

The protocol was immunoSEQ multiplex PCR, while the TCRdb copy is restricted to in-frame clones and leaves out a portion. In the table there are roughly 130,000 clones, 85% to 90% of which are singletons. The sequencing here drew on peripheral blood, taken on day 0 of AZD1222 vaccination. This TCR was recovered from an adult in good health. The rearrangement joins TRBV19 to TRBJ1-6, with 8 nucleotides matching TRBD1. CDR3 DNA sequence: TGTGCCAGTACTCGACAGGGGCGGTCCTATAATTCACCCCTCCACTTT. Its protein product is CASTRQGRSYNSPLHF. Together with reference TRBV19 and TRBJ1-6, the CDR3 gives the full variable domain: DGGITQSPKYLFRKEGQNVTLSCEQNLNHDAMYWYRQDPGQGLRLIYYSQIVNDFQKGDIAEGYSVSREKKESFPLTVTSAQKNPTAFYLCASTRQGRSYNSPLHFGNGTRLTVT.